The entry that follows covers one T cell receptor beta chain sequence. Method: immunoSEQ multiplex PCR; TCRdb's copy keeps in-frame clones and lacks some. The sample holds 2 million to 2.5 million clones, over 90% seen once. There are 14 residues in the CDR3. Trimming pared 4 bases from V and 5 bases from J, leaving 15 bases between. CDR1 and CDR2 (germline): KGHSH, LQKENI. This entry belongs to a study of shared clonotypes between healthy human individuals. CD45RA-negative memory and CD45RA+ naive subsets were split from the CD4+ cells. The J gene is TRBJ2-7, the V gene TRBV18, with a possible D match to TRBD1 (6 bases). The material sequenced was naive CD4+ T cells from PBMCs. Regarding subset: CD45RA+ positively selected. This receptor was obtained from a man between 18 and 29 years old in good health. Some clones in this sample may be carry-over from other donors' samples. In DNA, the CDR3 is TGTGCCAGCTCACGGGACATGATATCCCACGAGCAGTACTTC. This encodes CASSRDMISHEQYF.